One and the same sample provided the 5 T cell receptor beta chains below, sequenced in a study of OX40 agonist ivuxolimab in advanced cancers. TCRdb's copy holds only in-frame clones and misses some; the assay was immunoSEQ multiplex PCR. The sample carries 45,000 to 55,000 clones, approximately 79% recorded once. This material consisted of CD4+ or CD8+ T cells sorted from blood, taken in a trial of the OX40 agonist ivuxolimab. Receptors originate from an adult with an advanced solid tumor such as melanoma, head and neck, liver or kidney cancer.

The CDR3 protein is CASSQDRTGDSDTQYF. The CDR3 bases are TGCGCCAGCAGCCAAGATAGAACGGGAGACTCAGATACGCAGTATTTT. V is TRBV4-3 and J is TRBJ2-3; maybe TRBD2 (6 bases). The ends were cut back, 0 bases at V and 4 bases at J, with 14 bases in the middle. Germline CDR1 and CDR2: LGHNA and YSLEER. CDR3 length: 16 amino acids.

This rearrangement joins TRBV11-2 to TRBJ2-4; 9 bases map to TRBD2. The germline CDR1 and CDR2 sequences are SGHAT and FQNNGV. Losses at the gene ends were 5 bases for V and 5 bases for J; bases not matched to a gene: 10. This CDR3 comprises 16 residues. For the CDR3, the DNA is TGTGCCAGCAGCCTAAGAGGTAGCGGGAGACAAAACATTCAGTACTTC. Its translation: CASSLRGSGRQNIQYF.

V gene TRBV7-2 combines with J gene TRBJ1-5, with unresolved D. CDR1 and CDR2 from the germline V gene are SGHTA and FQGNSA. Trimming took 2 bases from V and 6 from J, leaving 11 bases between them. This CDR3 is built from 14 residues. The CDR3 sequence is CASSLKVEGQPQHF. Here the CDR3 DNA reads TGTGCCAGCAGCTTAAAGGTCGAGGGTCAGCCCCAGCATTTT.

The chain is built from TRBV18 and TRBJ2-7; 8 nucleotides match TRBD2. Germline CDR1 reads KGHSH; CDR2 reads LQKENI. The V and J ends lost 0 bases and 4 bases, in that order; junction bases with no gene match: 8. The CDR3 is 16 residues long. The CDR3 DNA is TGTGCCAGCTCACCACCCAGCGGGAGAAGCCTTTACGAGCAGTACTTC. Translating gives CASSPPSGRSLYEQYF.

The V call is TRBV6-1, the J call TRBJ2-5, with D tentatively TRBD1 or TRBD2 (5 bases each). The DNA end is more similar to TRBJ2-7, so the J call may be wrong. The germline gives CDR1 MNHNS, CDR2 SASEGT. The CDR3 runs 14 residues. The CDR3 loop is CASSGDLGPYEQYF. The CDR3, as DNA: TGTGCCAGCAGTGGGGACCTGGGCCCTTACGAGCAGTACTTC.